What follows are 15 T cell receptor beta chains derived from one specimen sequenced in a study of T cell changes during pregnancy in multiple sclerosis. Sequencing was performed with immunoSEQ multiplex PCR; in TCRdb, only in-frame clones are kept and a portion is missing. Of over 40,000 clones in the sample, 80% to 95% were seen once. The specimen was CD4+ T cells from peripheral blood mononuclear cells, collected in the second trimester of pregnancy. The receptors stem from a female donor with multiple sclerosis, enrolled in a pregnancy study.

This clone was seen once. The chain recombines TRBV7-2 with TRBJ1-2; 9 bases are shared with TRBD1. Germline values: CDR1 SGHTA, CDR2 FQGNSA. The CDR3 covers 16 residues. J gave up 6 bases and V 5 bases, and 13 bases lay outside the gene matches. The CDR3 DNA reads TGTGCCAGCAGCACTACCGGGACAGGGAGGAAGGATGGCTACACCTTC. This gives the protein CASSTTGTGRKDGYTF.

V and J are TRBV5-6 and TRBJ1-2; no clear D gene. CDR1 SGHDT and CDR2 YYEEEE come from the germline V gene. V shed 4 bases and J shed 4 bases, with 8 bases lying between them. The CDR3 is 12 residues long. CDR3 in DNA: TGTGCCAGCAGCGAGAGCGTCTATGGCTACACCTTC. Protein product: CASSESVYGYTF.

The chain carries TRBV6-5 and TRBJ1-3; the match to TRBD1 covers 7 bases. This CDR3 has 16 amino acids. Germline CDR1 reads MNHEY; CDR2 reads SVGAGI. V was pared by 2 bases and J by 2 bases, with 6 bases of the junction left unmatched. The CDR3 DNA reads TGTGCCAGCAGTTACCAAGGAACAGGGGCTGGAAACACCATATATTTT. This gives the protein CASSYQGTGAGNTIYF.

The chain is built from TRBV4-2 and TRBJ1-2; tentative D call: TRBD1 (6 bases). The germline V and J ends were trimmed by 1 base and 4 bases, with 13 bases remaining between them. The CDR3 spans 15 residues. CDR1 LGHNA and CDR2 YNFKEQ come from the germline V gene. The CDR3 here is CASSQVAGEGYGYTF. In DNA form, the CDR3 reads TGTGCCAGCAGCCAAGTGGCAGGGGAAGGCTATGGCTACACCTTC.

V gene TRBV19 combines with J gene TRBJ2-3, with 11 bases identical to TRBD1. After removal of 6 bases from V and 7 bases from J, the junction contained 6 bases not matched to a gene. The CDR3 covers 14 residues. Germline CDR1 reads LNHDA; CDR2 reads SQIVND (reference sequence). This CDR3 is CASRTGQGGNTQYF. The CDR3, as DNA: TGTGCCAGTAGGACGGGACAGGGGGGAAATACGCAGTATTTT.

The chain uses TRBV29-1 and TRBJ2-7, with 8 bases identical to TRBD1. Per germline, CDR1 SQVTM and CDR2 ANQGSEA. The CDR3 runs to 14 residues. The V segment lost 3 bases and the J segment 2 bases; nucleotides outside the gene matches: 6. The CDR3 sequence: CSVDVGTGTYEQYF. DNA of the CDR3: TGCAGCGTTGATGTCGGGACAGGTACCTACGAGCAGTACTTC.

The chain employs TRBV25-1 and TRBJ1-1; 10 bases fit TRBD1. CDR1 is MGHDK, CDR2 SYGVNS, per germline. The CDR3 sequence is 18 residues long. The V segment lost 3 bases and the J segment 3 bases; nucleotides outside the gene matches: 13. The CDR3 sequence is CASSDGQGVIGIYTEAFF. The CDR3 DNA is TGTGCCAGCAGTGACGGACAGGGGGTTATTGGGATTTACACTGAAGCTTTCTTT.

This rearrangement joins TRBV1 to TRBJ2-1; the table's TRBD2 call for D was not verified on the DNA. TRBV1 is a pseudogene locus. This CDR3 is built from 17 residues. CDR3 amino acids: CTSSPGLAVTVGDEQFF. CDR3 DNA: TGCACCAGCAGCCCCGGACTAGCGGTGACCGTGGGGGATGAGCAGTTCTTC.

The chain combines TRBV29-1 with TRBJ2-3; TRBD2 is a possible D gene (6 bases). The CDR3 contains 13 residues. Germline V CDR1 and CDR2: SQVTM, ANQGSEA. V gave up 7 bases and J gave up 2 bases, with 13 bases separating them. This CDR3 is CSGGGLSTDTQYF. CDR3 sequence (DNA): TGCAGCGGGGGAGGACTATCCACAGATACGCAGTATTTT.

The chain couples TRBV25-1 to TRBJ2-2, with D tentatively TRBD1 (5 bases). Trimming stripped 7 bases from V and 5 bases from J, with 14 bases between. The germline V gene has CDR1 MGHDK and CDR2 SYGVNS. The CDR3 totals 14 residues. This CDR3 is CASTMNKGTGELFF. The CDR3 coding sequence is TGTGCCAGCACTATGAATAAGGGGACCGGGGAGCTGTTTTTT.

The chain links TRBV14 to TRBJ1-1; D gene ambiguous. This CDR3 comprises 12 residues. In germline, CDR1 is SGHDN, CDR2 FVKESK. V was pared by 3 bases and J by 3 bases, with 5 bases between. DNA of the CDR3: TGTGCCAGCAGCCAGGAGCACACTGAAGCTTTCTTT. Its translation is CASSQEHTEAFF.

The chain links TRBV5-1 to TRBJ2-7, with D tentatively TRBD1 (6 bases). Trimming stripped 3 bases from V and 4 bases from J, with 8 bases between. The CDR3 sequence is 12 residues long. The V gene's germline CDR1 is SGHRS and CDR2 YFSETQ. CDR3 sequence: CASSYQGYEQYF. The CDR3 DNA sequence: TGCGCCAGCAGCTACCAGGGGTACGAGCAGTACTTC.

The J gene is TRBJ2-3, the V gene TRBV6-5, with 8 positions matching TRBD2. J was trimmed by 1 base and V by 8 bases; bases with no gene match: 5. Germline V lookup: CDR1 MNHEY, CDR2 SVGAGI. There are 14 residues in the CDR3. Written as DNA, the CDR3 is TGTGCCAGCCAGCGGGGGCGAGGCACAGATACGCAGTATTTT. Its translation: CASQRGRGTDTQYF.

The CDR3 sequence is CAISGALGEKLFF. CDR3 DNA sequence: TGTGCCATCAGTGGCGCCTTGGGCGAAAAACTGTTTTTT. This chain connects TRBV10-3 to TRBJ1-4; D not resolved. V lost 4 bases, J lost 8 bases, and 11 bases lay in between. Per germline, CDR1 ENHRY and CDR2 SYGVKD. This CDR3 has 13 residues.

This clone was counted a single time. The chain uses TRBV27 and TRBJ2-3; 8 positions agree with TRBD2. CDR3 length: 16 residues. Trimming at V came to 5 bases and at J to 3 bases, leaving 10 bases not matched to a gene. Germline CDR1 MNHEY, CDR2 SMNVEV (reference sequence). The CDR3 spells CASSQIGGAGTDTQYF. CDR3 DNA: TGTGCCAGCAGTCAGATCGGGGGGGCAGGTACAGATACGCAGTATTTT.